This T cell receptor (beta chain) comes out of a study of blood T cell repertoires in COVID-19. Background on the study: Samples of COVID-19 (acute and convalescent) were obtained from the United States, Italy and Spain.

Data came from immunoSEQ multiplex PCR; TCRdb stores just in-frame clones and leaves some out. The sample contains about 110,000 clones, around 80% of which appear only once. The CDR3 totals 13 residues. CDR1 MRHNA and CDR2 SNTAGT come from the germline V gene. V lost 4 bases, J lost 3 bases, and 10 bases lay in between. The clonotype comes from a woman of 80 years or more with active or convalescent COVID-19. The sample was peripheral blood. V usage is TRBV6-4 and J usage is TRBJ2-7; D not certain. CDR3 nucleotides: TGTGCCAGCAGTGGGAGCTTGGGCTACGAGCAGTACTTC. Translated, it gives CASSGSLGYEQYF.